The rows below give T cell receptor beta chains drawn from one sample of a study of PD-L1 blockade in urothelial cancer. Sequenced by immunoSEQ multiplex PCR; TCRdb stores in-frame clones only, minus some. The sample holds about 52,000 clones, around 82% seen once. Sample: PBMCs, taken around atezolizumab (anti-PD-L1) treatment. All receptors derive from a man between 35 and 55 years old with urothelial cancer. Both conserved end residues are part of each CDR3. The D gene is left open where the match is weak. Rows give clone size only sometimes, using once, few, many, or a class for an expanded clone.

j_call,d_call,v_call,clone_size,cdr3_aa,cdr3_nt
TRBJ2-7,-,TRBV5-1,-,CASSLQGLGSYEQYF,TGCGCCAGCAGCCTGCAGGGGTTGGGGTCCTACGAGCAGTACTTC
TRBJ2-7,-,TRBV28,-,CASSLSGALSYEQYF,TGTGCCAGCAGTTTGTCAGGGGCCCTCTCCTACGAGCAGTACTTC
TRBJ2-1,TRBD2,TRBV9,-,CASSPGRAVYNEQFF,TGTGCCAGCAGCCCCGGGAGGGCGGTCTACAATGAGCAGTTCTTC
TRBJ2-3,TRBD2,TRBV6-1,once,CASSEATSGKTTQYF,TGTGCCAGCAGTGAAGCGACTAGCGGGAAGACGACGCAGTATTTT
TRBJ1-1,-,TRBV29-1,-,CSVEIGDTEAFF,TGCAGCGTTGAAATCGGGGACACTGAAGCTTTCTTT
TRBJ1-3,TRBD1,TRBV2,-,CASKWTGVYSGNTIYF,TGTGCCAGCAAATGGACAGGGGTCTACTCTGGAAACACCATATATTTT
TRBJ2-1,TRBD1,TRBV7-7,-,CASSLGTGSGNEQFF,TGTGCTAGCAGCCTAGGGACAGGATCAGGCAATGAGCAGTTCTTC
TRBJ2-3,TRBD2,TRBV10-1,-,CASSAAPPGLAGPSTDTQYF,TGCGCCAGCAGTGCTGCCCCGCCCGGGCTAGCGGGACCTAGCACAGATACGCAGTATTTT
TRBJ1-2,-,TRBV27,-,CASSLRGNYGYTF,TGTGCCAGCAGTTTACGGGGGAACTATGGCTACACCTTC
TRBJ2-7,TRBD1,TRBV28,-,CASGQGAYEQYF,TGTGCCAGCGGGCAGGGGGCTTACGAGCAGTACTTC
TRBJ2-3,-,TRBV19,-,CASSISVVGDTQYF,TGTGCCAGTAGTATTAGTGTGGTTGGAGATACGCAGTATTTT
TRBJ2-4,-,TRBV19,-,CASGVAAKNIQYF,TGTGCCAGTGGAGTTGCAGCCAAAAACATTCAGTACTTC
TRBJ2-4,TRBD1,TRBV28,-,CASSRQGVKNIQYF,TGTGCCAGCAGTCGACAGGGTGTCAAAAACATTCAGTACTTC
TRBJ1-4,-,TRBV18,-,CASSPSAAQNEKLFF,TGTGCCAGCTCACCATCAGCAGCACAGAATGAAAAACTGTTTTTT
TRBJ2-7,TRBD1,TRBV5-8,-,CASSPRTGTTYEQYF,TGTGCCAGCAGCCCAAGGACAGGGACGACCTACGAGCAGTACTTC
TRBJ2-6,TRBD1,TRBV18,-,CASSKRSAGGLVSGANVLTF,TGTGCCAGCTCTAAACGATCTGCAGGGGGCCTTGTTTCTGGGGCCAACGTCCTGACTTTC
TRBJ2-3,TRBD2,TRBV7-6,-,CASSLGLAGHTDTQYF,TGTGCCAGCAGCTTAGGACTAGCGGGGCACACAGATACGCAGTATTTT
TRBJ1-2,-,TRBV5-1,once,CASSLDYRDNNYGYTF,TGCGCCAGCAGCTTGGATTACCGGGATAATAATTATGGCTACACCTTC
TRBJ1-1,TRBD1,TRBV7-6,-,CASSLSPGQGWTEAFF,TGTGCCAGCAGCTTATCGCCGGGACAGGGTTGGACTGAAGCTTTCTTT
TRBJ1-3,TRBD1,TRBV9,once,CASSDQGVRGNTIYF,TGTGCCAGCAGCGATCAGGGGGTTCGTGGAAACACCATATATTTT
TRBJ2-5,TRBD1,TRBV28,-,CASSFLGGAETQYF,TGTGCCAGCAGTTTTTTAGGGGGCGCAGAGACCCAGTACTTC
TRBJ2-3,TRBD2,TRBV28,few,CASIESGRRVTDTQYF,TGTGCCAGCATCGAATCCGGGAGGAGGGTTACAGATACGCAGTATTTT
TRBJ2-1,TRBD2,TRBV4-1,-,CASSPLPGLAGEQFF,TGCGCCAGCAGCCCACTCCCGGGACTAGCGGGAGAGCAGTTCTTC
TRBJ2-1,TRBD2,TRBV7-3,-,CASSQTGTSGINEQFF,TGTGCCAGCAGCCAAACGGGGACTAGCGGTATAAATGAGCAGTTCTTC
TRBJ1-1,-,TRBV19,few,CASSMWEGFTEAFF,TGTGCCAGTAGTATGTGGGAGGGTTTCACTGAAGCTTTCTTT
TRBJ1-1,-,TRBV9,-,CASSVAIEGTNTEAFF,TGTGCCAGCAGCGTAGCGATAGAGGGAACGAACACTGAAGCTTTCTTT
TRBJ1-4,-,TRBV9,once,CASSSTGLKLFF,TGTGCCAGCAGCAGCACAGGGTTAAAACTGTTTTTT
TRBJ1-2,TRBD1,TRBV7-8,once,CASSPRGQGTGGYTF,TGTGCCAGCAGCCCTCGTGGACAGGGGACCGGTGGCTACACCTTC
TRBJ1-5,-,TRBV6-5,-,CASSYSRGSNQPQHF,TGTGCCAGCAGTTACTCCCGGGGGAGCAATCAGCCCCAGCATTTT
TRBJ2-6,-,TRBV19,-,CASSTVSGANVLTF,TGTGCCAGTAGTACAGTTTCTGGGGCCAACGTCCTGACTTTC
TRBJ2-5,TRBD2,TRBV28,once,CASSSPPLGGAGERQETQYF,TGTGCCAGCAGTTCCCCCCCCCTCGGCGGAGCGGGAGAGCGGCAAGAGACCCAGTACTTC
TRBJ2-5,-,TRBV27,-,CASAATRGAGETQYF,TGTGCCAGCGCGGCTACCAGGGGGGCAGGGGAGACCCAGTACTTC
TRBJ2-7,TRBD1,TRBV4-3,-,CASSRPLPDRGSYEQYF,TGCGCCAGCAGCCGCCCCCTACCGGACAGGGGGTCCTACGAGCAGTACTTC
TRBJ1-5,-,TRBV4-2,-,CASSQDPSLGNQPQHF,TGTGCCAGCAGCCAAGATCCCTCGCTAGGCAATCAGCCCCAGCATTTT
TRBJ1-5,-,TRBV19,once,CASSIRGNQPQHF,TGTGCCAGTAGTATACGGGGTAATCAGCCCCAGCATTTT
TRBJ2-5,TRBD1,TRBV30,once,CATQTGVGTETQYF,TGTGCCACTCAAACAGGGGTAGGGACAGAGACCCAGTACTTC
TRBJ2-1,-,TRBV14,-,CASSQYWGLDEQFF,TGTGCCAGCAGCCAATACTGGGGCTTAGATGAGCAGTTCTTC
TRBJ1-4,TRBD1,TRBV5-1,-,CASSSTGGKGEKLFF,TGCGCCAGCAGCTCGACAGGGGGCAAGGGAGAAAAACTGTTTTTT
TRBJ2-7,TRBD1,TRBV28,-,CASRAGTGIHEQYF,TGTGCCAGCAGGGCCGGGACAGGGATCCACGAGCAGTACTTC
TRBJ1-1,-,TRBV11-2,-,CASSSVGLRGPSTEAFF,TGTGCCAGCAGCTCGGTGGGCCTCAGGGGCCCGAGCACTGAAGCTTTCTTT
TRBJ2-5,-,TRBV11-3,-,CASSLDAGTKTQYF,TGTGCCAGCAGCTTAGATGCGGGAACTAAGACCCAGTACTTC
TRBJ2-7,TRBD1,TRBV28,-,CASSHRGPYEQYF,TGTGCCAGCAGTCACAGGGGGCCCTACGAGCAGTACTTC
TRBJ2-5,-,TRBV28,-,CASSLSLASQETQYF,TGTGCCAGCAGTTTGTCCTTGGCTAGCCAAGAGACCCAGTACTTC
TRBJ2-7,TRBD1,TRBV28,-,CATLSIPGQGRGSEQYF,TGTGCCACCCTTTCTATCCCGGGACAGGGACGGGGAAGCGAGCAGTACTTC
TRBJ2-2,TRBD2,TRBV5-1,-,CASSSRGTGGTGELFF,TGCGCCAGCAGCTCAAGGGGTACCGGGGGGACCGGGGAGCTGTTTTTT
TRBJ2-1,-,TRBV4-2,-,CASSQDKRGSEQFF,TGTGCCAGCAGCCAAGATAAAAGGGGGAGCGAGCAGTTCTTC
TRBJ2-5,-,TRBV6-6,-,CASSIPTGSQETQYF,TGTGCCAGCAGTATCCCAACAGGGAGCCAAGAGACCCAGTACTTC
TRBJ2-1,-,TRBV28,-,CASSVSSAKGVEQFF,TGTGCCAGCAGTGTAAGCTCAGCAAAAGGGGTTGAGCAGTTCTTC
TRBJ2-1,TRBD1,TRBV7-9,-,CASSLGQGVHNEQFF,TGTGCCAGCAGCTTAGGACAGGGGGTCCACAATGAGCAGTTCTTC
TRBJ1-2,-,TRBV6-4,-,CASSEGSARPDGYTF,TGTGCCAGCAGTGAGGGGAGTGCAAGACCGGATGGCTACACCTTC
TRBJ1-5,TRBD1,TRBV19,few,CASSMRGQGGQPQHF,TGTGCCAGTAGTATGCGAGGACAGGGCGGCCAGCCCCAGCATTTT